The rows below give T cell receptor beta chains drawn from one sample of a study of blood T cells in healthy people across ages. TCRdb re-called the 5' RACE reads through MiXCR, storing one row per CDR3 protein. Of around 670,000 distinct CDR3 sequences listed, roughly 31% are singletons. The material sequenced was blood. The receptors were sampled from a woman of 80 years or more in good health. Both conserved end residues are part of each CDR3. A D gene is named only where the DNA matches it firmly. Expanded clones are given a class, and other clones once, few, many or no size at all.

clone size	V gene	D gene	J gene	CDR3 DNA	CDR3 protein
many	TRBV7-9	-	TRBJ1-2	TGTGCCAGCAGCTTCGGGGTTTCTAACTATGGCTACACCTTC	CASSFGVSNYGYTF
many	TRBV9	TRBD2	TRBJ2-1	TGTGCCAGCAGCGATTCTCCAAGCGGGGGCTACAATGAGCAGTTCTTC	CASSDSPSGGYNEQFF
-	TRBV7-2	-	TRBJ2-1	TGTGCCAGCAGCTTTTTAGGGTCCTACAATGAGCAGTTCTTC	CASSFLGSYNEQFF
many	TRBV18	-	TRBJ2-3	TGTGCCAGCTCACCACCGAACGACGGGGGCAAGTATTTT	CASSPPNDGGKYF
-	TRBV2	-	TRBJ2-7	TGTGCCAGTTGTCAGGGGCCCTCCTACGAGCAGTACTTC	CASCQGPSYEQYF
many	TRBV10-3	-	TRBJ1-2	TGTGCCATCAGTGAGACTGGACAGCTCTATGGCTACACCTTC	CAISETGQLYGYTF
-	TRBV28	TRBD2	TRBJ2-1	TGTGCCAACAGTTCCCTTACAGTTAGCGGGGGGCGATCCTACAATGAGCGGTTCTTC	CANSSLTVSGGRSYNERFF
-	TRBV7-2	-	TRBJ1-5	TGTGCCAGCAAACCGGGACCGAGCAATCAGCCCCAGCATTTT	CASKPGPSNQPQHF
-	TRBV5-1	-	TRBJ1-1	TGCGCCAGCACCTCGCAATCGAGGGGCGACACTGAAGCTTTCTTT	CASTSQSRGDTEAFF
many	TRBV5-1	TRBD2	TRBJ2-1	TGCGCCAGCAGCATGACTAGCGGCATCAACAATGAGCAGTTCTTC	CASSMTSGINNEQFF